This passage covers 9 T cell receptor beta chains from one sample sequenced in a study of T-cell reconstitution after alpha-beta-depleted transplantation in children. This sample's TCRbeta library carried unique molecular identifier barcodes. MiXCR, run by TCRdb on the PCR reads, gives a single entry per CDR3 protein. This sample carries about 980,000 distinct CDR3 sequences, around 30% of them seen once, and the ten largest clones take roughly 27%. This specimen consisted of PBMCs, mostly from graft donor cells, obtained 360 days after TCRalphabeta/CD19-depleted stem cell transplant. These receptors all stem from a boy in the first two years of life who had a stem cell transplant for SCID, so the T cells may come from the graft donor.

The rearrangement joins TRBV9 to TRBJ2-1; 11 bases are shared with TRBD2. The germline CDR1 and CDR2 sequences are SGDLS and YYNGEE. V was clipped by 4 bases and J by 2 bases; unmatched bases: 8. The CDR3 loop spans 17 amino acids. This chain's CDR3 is CASSPSGSGGAYNEQFF. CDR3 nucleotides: TGTGCCAGCAGCCCGAGCGGTAGCGGGGGGGCCTACAATGAGCAGTTCTTC.

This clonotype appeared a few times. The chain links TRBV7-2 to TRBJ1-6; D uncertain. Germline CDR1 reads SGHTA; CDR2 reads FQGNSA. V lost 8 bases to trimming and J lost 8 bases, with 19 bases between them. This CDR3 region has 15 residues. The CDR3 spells CASLPGSYWDSPLHF. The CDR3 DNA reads TGTGCCAGCCTACCGGGCTCTTATTGGGATTCACCCCTCCACTTT.

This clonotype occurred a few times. The CDR3 protein is CSAPTPGRGLEYQETQYF. As DNA, the CDR3 is TGCAGTGCTCCCACCCCCGGTCGGGGACTCGAGTACCAAGAGACCCAGTACTTC. This sequence joins TRBV20-1 and TRBJ2-5, with D tentatively TRBD2 (6 bases). V was pared by 5 bases and J by 0 bases, with 25 bases between. The CDR3 has 18 residues. Per the germline V gene, CDR1 is DFQATT and CDR2 is SNEGSKA (reference sequence).

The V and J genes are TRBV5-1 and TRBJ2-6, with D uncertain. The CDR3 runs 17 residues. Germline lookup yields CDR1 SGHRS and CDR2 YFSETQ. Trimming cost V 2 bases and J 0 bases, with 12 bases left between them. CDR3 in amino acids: CASSFGFLSSGANVLTF. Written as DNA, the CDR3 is TGCGCCAGCAGCTTCGGGTTCCTGAGCTCTGGGGCCAACGTCCTGACTTTC.

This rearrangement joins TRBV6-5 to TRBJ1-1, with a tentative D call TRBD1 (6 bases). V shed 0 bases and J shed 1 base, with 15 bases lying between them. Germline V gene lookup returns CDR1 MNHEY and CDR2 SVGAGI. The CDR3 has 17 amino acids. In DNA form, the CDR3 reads TGTGCCAGCAGTTACTCGATTACAGGGCCCCAGAACACTGAAGCTTTCTTT. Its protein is CASSYSITGPQNTEAFF.

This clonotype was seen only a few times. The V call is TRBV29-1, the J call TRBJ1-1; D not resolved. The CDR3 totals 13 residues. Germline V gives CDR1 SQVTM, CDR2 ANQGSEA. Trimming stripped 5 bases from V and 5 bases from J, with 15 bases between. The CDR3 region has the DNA TGCAGCGTTAGCGGGGATAGGAGTACTGAAGCTTTCTTT. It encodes CSVSGDRSTEAFF.

The CDR3 protein is CASSQDGAGFITEAFF. CDR3 nucleotide sequence: TGCGCCAGCAGCCAAGACGGGGCAGGCTTTATTACTGAAGCTTTCTTT. The rearrangement uses TRBV4-3 and TRBJ1-1; tentatively, D is TRBD1 (5 bases). This CDR3 spans 16 amino acids. CDR1 and CDR2 from the germline V gene are LGHNA and YSLEER. V was pared by 0 bases and J by 5 bases, with 16 bases between.

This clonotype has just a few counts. The CDR3 DNA reads TGCAGTCCGTTGGGCCCAATCTACAATGAGCAGTTCTTC. Its protein product is CSPLGPIYNEQFF. The chain has TRBV20-1 and TRBJ2-1; D not certain. V lost 8 bases and J 3 bases, leaving 14 bases between the germline ends. The CDR3 runs 13 residues. CDR1 DFQATT and CDR2 SNEGSKA come from the germline V gene (reference sequence).

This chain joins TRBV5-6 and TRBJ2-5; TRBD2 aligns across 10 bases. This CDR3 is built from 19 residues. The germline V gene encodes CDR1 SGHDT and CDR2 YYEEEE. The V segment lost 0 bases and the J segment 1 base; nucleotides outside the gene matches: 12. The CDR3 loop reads CASSLGLSGRRDPQETQYF. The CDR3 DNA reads TGTGCCAGCAGCTTGGGACTTAGCGGGAGGCGCGATCCCCAAGAGACCCAGTACTTC.